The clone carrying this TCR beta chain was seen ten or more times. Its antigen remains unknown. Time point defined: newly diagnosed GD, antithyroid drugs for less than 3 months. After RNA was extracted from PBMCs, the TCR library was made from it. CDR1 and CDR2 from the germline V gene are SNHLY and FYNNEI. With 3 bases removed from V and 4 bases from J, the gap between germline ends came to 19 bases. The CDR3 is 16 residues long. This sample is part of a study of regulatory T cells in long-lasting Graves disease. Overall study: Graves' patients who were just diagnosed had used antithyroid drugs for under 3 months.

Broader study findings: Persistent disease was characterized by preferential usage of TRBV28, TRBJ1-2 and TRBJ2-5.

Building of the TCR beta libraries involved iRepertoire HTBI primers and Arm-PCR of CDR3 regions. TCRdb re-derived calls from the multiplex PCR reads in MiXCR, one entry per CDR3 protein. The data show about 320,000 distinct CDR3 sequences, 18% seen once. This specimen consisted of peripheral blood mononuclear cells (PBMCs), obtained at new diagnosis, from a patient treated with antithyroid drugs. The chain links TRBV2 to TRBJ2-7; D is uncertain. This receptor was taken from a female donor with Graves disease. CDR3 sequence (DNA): TGTGCCAGCAGTGAGGAGCTCTCAGTCTCCCTTTACGAGCAGTACTTC. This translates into CASSEELSVSLYEQYF.